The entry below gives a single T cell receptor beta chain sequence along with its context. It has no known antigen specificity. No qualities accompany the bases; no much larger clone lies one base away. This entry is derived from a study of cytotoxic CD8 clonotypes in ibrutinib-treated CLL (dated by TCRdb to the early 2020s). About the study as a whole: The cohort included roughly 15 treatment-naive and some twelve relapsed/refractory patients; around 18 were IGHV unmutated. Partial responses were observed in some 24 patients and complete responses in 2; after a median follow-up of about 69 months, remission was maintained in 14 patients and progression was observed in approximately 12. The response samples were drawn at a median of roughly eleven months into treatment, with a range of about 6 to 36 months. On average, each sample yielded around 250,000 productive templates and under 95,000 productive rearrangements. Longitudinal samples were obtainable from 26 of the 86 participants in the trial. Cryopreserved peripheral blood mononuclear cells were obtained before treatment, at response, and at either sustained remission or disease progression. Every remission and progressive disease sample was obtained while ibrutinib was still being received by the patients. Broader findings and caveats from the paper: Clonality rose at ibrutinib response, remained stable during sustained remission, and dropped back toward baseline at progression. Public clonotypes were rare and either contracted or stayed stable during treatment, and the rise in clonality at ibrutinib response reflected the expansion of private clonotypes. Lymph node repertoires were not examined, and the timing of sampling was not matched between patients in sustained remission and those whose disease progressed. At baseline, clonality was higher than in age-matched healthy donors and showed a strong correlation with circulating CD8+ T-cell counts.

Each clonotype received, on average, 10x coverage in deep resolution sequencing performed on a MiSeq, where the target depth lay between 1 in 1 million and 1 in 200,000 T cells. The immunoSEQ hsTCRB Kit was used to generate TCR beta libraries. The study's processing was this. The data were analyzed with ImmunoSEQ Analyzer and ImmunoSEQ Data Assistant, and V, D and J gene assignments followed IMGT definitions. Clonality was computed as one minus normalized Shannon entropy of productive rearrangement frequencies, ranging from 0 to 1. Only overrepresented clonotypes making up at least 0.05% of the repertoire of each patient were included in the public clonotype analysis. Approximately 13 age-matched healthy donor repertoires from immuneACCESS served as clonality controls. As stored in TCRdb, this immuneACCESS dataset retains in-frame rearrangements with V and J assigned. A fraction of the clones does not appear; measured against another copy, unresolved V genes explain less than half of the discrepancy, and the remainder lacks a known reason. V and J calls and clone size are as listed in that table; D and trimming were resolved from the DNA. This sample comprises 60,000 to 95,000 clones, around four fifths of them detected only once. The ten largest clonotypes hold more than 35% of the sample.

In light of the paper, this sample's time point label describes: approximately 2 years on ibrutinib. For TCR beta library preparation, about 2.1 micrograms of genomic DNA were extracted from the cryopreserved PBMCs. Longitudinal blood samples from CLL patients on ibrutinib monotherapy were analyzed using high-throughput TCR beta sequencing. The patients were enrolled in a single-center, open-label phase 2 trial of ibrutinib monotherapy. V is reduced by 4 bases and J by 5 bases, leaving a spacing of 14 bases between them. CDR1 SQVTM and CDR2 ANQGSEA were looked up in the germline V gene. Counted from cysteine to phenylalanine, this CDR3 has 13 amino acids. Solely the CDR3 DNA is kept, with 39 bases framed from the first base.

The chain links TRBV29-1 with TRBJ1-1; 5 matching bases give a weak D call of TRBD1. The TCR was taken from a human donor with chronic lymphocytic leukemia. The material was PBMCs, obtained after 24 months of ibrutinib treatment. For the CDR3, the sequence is CSVVVGWGTEAFF. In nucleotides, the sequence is TGCAGCGTTGTAGTGGGATGGGGGACTGAAGCTTTCTTT. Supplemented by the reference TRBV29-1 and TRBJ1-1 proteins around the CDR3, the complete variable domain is SAVISQKPSRDICQRGTSLTIQCQVDSQVTMMFWYRQQPGQSLTLIATANQGSEATYESGFVIDKFPISRPNLTFSTLTVSNMSPEDSSIYLCSVVVGWGTEAFFGQGTRLTVV.